This TCR beta chain originates from a study of shared clonotypes between healthy human individuals. General study points: In this cohort, only blood was sampled, and tissue repertoires likely differ.

Turning to this clone: Its antigen remains unidentified.

Trimming stripped 7 bases from V and 1 base from J, with 10 bases between. The CDR3 contains 14 residues. Germline V lookup: CDR1 SNHLY, CDR2 FYNNEI. Sequencing was performed with immunoSEQ multiplex PCR; in TCRdb, only in-frame clones are kept and a portion is missing. The repertoire holds around 2.5 million clones, with approximately 93% as singletons. Sequenced input: naive CD4+ T cells from PBMCs. Subset: CD45RA+ positively selected. The rearrangement links TRBV2 to TRBJ2-2; D is uncertain. This TCR came from a man younger than 30 in good health. Some clones in this sample may be carry-over from other donors' samples. The CDR3 nucleotides read TGTGCCAGCAAGTGGTCGCAGAACACCGGGGAGCTGTTTTTT. It codes for CASKWSQNTGELFF.